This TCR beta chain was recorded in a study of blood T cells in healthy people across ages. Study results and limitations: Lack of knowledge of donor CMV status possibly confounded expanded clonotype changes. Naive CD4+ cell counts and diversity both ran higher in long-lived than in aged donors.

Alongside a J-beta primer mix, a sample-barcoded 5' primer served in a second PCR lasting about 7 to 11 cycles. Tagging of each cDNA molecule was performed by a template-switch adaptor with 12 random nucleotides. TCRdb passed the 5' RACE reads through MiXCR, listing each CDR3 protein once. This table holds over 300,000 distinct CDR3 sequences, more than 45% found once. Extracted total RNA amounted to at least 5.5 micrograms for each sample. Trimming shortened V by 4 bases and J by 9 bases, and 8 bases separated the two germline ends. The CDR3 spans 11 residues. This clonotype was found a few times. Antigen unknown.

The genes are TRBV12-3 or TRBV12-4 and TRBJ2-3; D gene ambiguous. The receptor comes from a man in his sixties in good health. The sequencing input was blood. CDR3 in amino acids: CASSSALTQYF. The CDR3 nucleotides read TGTGCCAGCAGTTCCGCCTTGACGCAGTATTTT.